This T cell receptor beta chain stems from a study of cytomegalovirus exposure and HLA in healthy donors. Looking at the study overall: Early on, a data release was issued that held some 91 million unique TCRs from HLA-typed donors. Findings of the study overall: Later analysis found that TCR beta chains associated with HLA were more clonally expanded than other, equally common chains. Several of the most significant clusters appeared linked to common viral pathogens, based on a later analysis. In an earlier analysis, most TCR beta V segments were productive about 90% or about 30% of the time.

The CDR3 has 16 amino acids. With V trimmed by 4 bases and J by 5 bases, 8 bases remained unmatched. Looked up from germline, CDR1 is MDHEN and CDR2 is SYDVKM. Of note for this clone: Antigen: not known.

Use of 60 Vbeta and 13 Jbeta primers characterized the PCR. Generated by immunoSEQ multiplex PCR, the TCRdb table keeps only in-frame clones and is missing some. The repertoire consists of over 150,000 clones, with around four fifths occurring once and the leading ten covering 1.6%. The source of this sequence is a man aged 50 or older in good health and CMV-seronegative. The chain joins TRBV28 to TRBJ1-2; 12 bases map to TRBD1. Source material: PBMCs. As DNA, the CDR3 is TGTGCCAGCAGTTCCGGGACAGGGGGCGTAAGGTATGGCTACACCTTC. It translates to CASSSGTGGVRYGYTF.